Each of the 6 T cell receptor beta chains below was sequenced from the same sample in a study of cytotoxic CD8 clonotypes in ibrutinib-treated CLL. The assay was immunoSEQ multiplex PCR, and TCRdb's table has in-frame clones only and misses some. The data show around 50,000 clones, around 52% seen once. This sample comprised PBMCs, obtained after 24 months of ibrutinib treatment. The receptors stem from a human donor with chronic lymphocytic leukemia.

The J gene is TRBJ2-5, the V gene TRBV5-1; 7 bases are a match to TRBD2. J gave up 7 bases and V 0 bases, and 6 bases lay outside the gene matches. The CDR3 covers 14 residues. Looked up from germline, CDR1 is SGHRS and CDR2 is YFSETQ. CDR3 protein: CASSLEAGSGTQYF. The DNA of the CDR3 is TGCGCCAGCAGCTTGGAAGCGGGGTCGGGGACCCAGTACTTC.

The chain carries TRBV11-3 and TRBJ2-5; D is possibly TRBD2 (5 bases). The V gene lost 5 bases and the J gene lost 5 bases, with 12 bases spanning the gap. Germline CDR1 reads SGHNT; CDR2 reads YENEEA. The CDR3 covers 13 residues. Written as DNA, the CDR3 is TGTGCCAGCAGCCTCGAAGCGGCTGAGACCCAGTACTTC. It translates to CASSLEAAETQYF.

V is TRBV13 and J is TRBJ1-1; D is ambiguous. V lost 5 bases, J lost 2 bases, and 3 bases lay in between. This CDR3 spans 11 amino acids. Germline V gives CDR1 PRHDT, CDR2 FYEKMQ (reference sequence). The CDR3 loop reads CASSHNTEAFF. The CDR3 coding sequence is TGTGCCAGCAGCCACAACACTGAAGCTTTCTTT.

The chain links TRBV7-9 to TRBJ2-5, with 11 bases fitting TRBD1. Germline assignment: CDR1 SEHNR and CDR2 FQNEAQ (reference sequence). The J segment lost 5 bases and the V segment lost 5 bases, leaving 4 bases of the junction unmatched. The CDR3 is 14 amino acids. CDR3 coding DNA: TGTGCCAGCAGCATGGACAGGGGGCTTGAGACCCAGTACTTC. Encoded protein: CASSMDRGLETQYF.

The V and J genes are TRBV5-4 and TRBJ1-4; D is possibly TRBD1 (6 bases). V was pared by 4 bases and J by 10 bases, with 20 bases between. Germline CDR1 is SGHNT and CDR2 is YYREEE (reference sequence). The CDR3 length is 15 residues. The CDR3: CASSDRTGPPGKLFF. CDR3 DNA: TGTGCCAGCAGCGATCGAACAGGGCCCCCAGGAAAACTGTTTTTT.

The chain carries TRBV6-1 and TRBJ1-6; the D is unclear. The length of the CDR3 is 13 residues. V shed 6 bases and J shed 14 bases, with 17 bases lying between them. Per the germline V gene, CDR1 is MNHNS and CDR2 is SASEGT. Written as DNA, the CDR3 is TGTGCCAGCAGCCGTGAGTCCCCCGGGGCCCTCCACTTT. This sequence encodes CASSRESPGALHF.